The source of this T cell receptor beta chain is a study of cytomegalovirus exposure and HLA in healthy donors. Study-wide context: An early release of data contained approximately 80 million unique TCRs, which came from HLA-typed donors.

The CDR3 sequence is 15 residues long. Unmatched junction bases numbered 7, after V lost 2 bases and J lost 5 bases. Germline V gene sequence: CDR1 MNHEY, CDR2 SMNVEV (reference sequence). Study results and caveats: Cytomegalovirus-associated status was assigned to some 180 TCR beta chains.

About this clone: Its antigen is currently unknown.

13 Jbeta primers and 60 Vbeta primers were used for the PCR. Data came from immunoSEQ multiplex PCR; TCRdb stores just in-frame clones and leaves some out. The sample contains 200,000 to 250,000 clones, roughly 80% of which appear only once. The chain recombines TRBV27 with TRBJ2-7; 9 bases match TRBD2. The sequence derives from a woman in her thirties or forties in good health and CMV-seropositive. Sequences were obtained from PBMCs. The CDR3 DNA sequence: TGTGCCAGCAGTTTAGGGCGGGGGGGGAGGGACGAGCAGTACTTC. The encoded protein is CASSLGRGGRDEQYF.